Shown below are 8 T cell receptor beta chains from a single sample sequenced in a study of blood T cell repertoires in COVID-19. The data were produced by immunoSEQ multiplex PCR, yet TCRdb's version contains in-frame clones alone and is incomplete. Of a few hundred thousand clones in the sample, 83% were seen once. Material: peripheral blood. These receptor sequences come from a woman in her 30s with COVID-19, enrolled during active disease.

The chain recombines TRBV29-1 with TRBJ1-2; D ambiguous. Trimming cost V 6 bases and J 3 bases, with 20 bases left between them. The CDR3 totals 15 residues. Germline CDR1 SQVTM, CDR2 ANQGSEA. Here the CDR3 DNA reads TGCAGCGTGGTCACTACAAACCGCTGGGACTATGGCTACACCTTC. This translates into CSVVTTNRWDYGYTF.

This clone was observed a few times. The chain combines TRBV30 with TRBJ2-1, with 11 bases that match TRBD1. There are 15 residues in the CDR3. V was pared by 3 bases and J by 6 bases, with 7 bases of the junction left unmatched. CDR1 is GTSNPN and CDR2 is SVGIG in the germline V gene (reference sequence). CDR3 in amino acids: CAWRAMGQGGNEQFF. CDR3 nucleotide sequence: TGTGCCTGGAGAGCGATGGGACAGGGGGGCAATGAGCAGTTCTTC.

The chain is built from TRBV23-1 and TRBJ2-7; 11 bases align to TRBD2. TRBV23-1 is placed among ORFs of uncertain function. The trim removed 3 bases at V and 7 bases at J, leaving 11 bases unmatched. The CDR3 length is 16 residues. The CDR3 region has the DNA TGCGCCAGCAGTCATAACTTGACTAGCGGGGCCCGGGAGCAGTACTTC. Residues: CASSHNLTSGAREQYF.

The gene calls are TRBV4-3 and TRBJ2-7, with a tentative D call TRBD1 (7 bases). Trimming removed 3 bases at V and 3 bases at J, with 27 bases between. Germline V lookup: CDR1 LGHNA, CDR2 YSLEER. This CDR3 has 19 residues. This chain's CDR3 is CASSHRRGDGGMSLYEQYF. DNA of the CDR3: TGCGCCAGCAGCCATCGCAGGGGGGACGGAGGGATGTCCCTCTACGAGCAGTACTTC.

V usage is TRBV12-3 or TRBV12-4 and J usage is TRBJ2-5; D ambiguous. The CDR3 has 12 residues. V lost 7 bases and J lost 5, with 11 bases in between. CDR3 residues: CASTFTGETQYF. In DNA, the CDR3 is TGTGCCAGCACCTTTACCGGTGAGACCCAGTACTTC.

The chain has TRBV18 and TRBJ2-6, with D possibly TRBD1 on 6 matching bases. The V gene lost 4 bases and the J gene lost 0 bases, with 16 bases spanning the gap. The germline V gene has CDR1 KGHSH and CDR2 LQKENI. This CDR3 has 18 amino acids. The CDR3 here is CASSLLRTDNSGANVLTF. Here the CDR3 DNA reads TGTGCCAGCTCACTACTGCGGACAGATAACTCTGGGGCCAACGTCCTGACTTTC. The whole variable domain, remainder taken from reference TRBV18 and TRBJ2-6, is NAGVMQNPRHLVRRRGQEARLRCSPMKGHSHVYWYRQLPEEGLKFMVYLQKENIIDESGMPKERFSAEFPKEGPSILRIQQVVRGDSAAYFCASSLLRTDNSGANVLTFGAGSRLTVL.

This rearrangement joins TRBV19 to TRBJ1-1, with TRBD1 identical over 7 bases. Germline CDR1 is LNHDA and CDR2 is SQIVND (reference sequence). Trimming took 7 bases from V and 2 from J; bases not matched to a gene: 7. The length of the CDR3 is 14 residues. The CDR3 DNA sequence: TGTGCCAGTACCCCGGGACAGCGAAACACTGAAGCTTTCTTT. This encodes CASTPGQRNTEAFF.

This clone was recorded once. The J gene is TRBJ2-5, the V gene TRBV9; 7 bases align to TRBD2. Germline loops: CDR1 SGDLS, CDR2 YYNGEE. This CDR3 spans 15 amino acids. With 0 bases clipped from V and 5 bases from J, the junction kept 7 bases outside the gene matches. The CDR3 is CASSVEGGAGETQYF. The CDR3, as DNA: TGTGCCAGCAGCGTAGAGGGAGGGGCCGGGGAGACCCAGTACTTC.